This T cell receptor beta chain was sequenced for a study of cytomegalovirus exposure and HLA in healthy donors. The study, taken as a whole, reports: Later analysis placed DRB1 highest and HLA-C lowest in TCR association rates, which differed by HLA locus. The authors enumerated 150 to 200 TCR beta chains as linked to cytomegalovirus.

PCR primers comprised 60 Vbeta and 13 Jbeta primers. Clones were sequenced by immunoSEQ multiplex PCR, and TCRdb holds only the in-frame ones, with some missing. The sample shows fewer than 250,000 clones, 70% to 75% of them seen only once. Comment on this clone: Its target is unknown.

Germline V gene sequence: CDR1 MNHEY, CDR2 SVGAGI. With V trimmed by 4 bases and J by 5 bases, 8 bases remained unmatched. This CDR3 contains 15 residues. Sequencing was carried out using PBMCs. The chain recombines TRBV6-5 with TRBJ2-1; 7 bases agree with TRBD2. The receptor was isolated from a man aged 25-40 years in good health and CMV-seropositive. CDR3 DNA: TGTGCCAGCAGTTTGGGGGTAGCGGGTCACAATGAGCAGTTCTTC. This gives the protein CASSLGVAGHNEQFF.